This record covers a single T cell receptor (beta chain). The sample originates from a study of blood T cell repertoires in COVID-19. About the research overall: From the United States, Italy and Spain came samples of acute and convalescent COVID-19. PBMCs, B-cell-depleted T cells, or T cells were the source of the cDNA or gDNA that made up the material.

As originally analysed: Nucleated cell counts were estimated from reference gene primer amplification. This table comes from immunoSEQ multiplex PCR, and its TCRdb copy is limited to in-frame clones, with some not included. The V and J calls and clone size come from that table; D and trimming were worked out from the DNA. Here the sample spans under 300,000 clones, approximately 85% being singletons. CDR3 size: 13 residues. V lost 4 bases, J lost 7 bases, and 5 bases stayed unmatched. Germline lookup yields CDR1 KGHDR and CDR2 SFDVKD. The sample taken for sequencing was peripheral blood. This chain joins TRBV24-1 and TRBJ1-1; 7 nucleotides line up with TRBD1. This TCR was sampled from a woman in her 70s with acute or convalescent COVID-19. The CDR3 DNA sequence: TGTGCCACCAGTGACCCGACAGGGCGTGAAGCTTTCTTT. Translation: CATSDPTGREAFF.